A single sample gave rise to the 21 T cell receptor beta chains below, sequenced in a study of blood T cell repertoires in COVID-19. TCRdb keeps only in-frame clones here, not all; method: immunoSEQ multiplex PCR. The table includes approximately 120,000 clones, around 80% detected once. Sequencing was done on a sample of peripheral blood. The receptors were sampled from a woman older than 75 with active or convalescent COVID-19.

The V gene is TRBV20-1, the J gene TRBJ1-2; 7 bases are shared with TRBD1. This CDR3 is built from 11 residues. Trimming removed 8 bases from V and 4 bases from J; junction bases left unmatched: 4. CDR1 DFQATT and CDR2 SNEGSKA come from the germline V gene (reference sequence). The CDR3 region is CSSRQGYGYTF. CDR3 in DNA: TGCAGTTCCAGACAGGGCTATGGCTACACCTTC.

The chain has TRBV11-3 and TRBJ2-1, with D perhaps matching TRBD2 (5 bases). The V end was cut by 5 bases, the J end by 0 bases, with 14 bases between. From germline, CDR1 is SGHNT and CDR2 YENEEA. The CDR3 loop spans 16 amino acids. The chain's CDR3 is CASSVSRGDSYNEQFF. In DNA, the CDR3 is TGTGCCAGCAGCGTAAGCCGGGGAGACTCCTACAATGAGCAGTTCTTC. The whole variable domain, filled in from reference TRBV11-3 and TRBJ2-1, reads EAGVVQSPRYKIIEKKQPVAFWCNPISGHNTLYWYLQNLGQGPELLIRYENEEAVDDSQLPKDRFSAERLKGVDSTLKIQPAELGDSAVYLCASSVSRGDSYNEQFFGPGTRLTVL.

The rearrangement links TRBV5-4 to TRBJ2-3; D uncertain. CDR1 SGHNT and CDR2 YYREEE come from the germline V gene (reference sequence). Trimming removed 4 bases from V and 7 bases from J, with 13 bases in between. The CDR3 extends over 13 amino acids. CDR3 region: CASSLGDDNTQYF. The DNA of the CDR3 is TGTGCCAGCAGCCTTGGTGATGACAATACGCAGTATTTT.

Here the CDR3 reads CASSQLGLPGDTQYF. As DNA, the CDR3 is TGTGCCAGCAGCCAATTGGGACTCCCCGGAGATACGCAGTATTTT. V gene TRBV3-1 (or the pseudogene TRBV3-2) combines with J gene TRBJ2-3; D may be TRBD2 (6 bases). There are 15 residues in the CDR3. Germline V CDR1 and CDR2: LGHDT, YNNKEL (reference sequence). V lost 2 bases, J lost 5 bases, and 14 bases lay in between.

The chain is built from TRBV5-1 and TRBJ1-4; weak D call: TRBD1 (6 bases). The CDR3 contains 15 residues. Trimming pared 1 base from V and 5 bases from J, leaving 12 bases between. The germline CDR1 and CDR2 sequences are SGHRS and YFSETQ. Here the CDR3 DNA reads TGCGCCAGCAGCTTGTTGGGGGGGCGGAATGAAAAACTGTTTTTT. It yields the protein CASSLLGGRNEKLFF.

This clone has only a few counts. The chain combines TRBV18 with TRBJ2-7; no clear D gene. CDR3 length: 14 amino acids. Per germline, CDR1 KGHSH and CDR2 LQKENI. Trimming cost V 0 bases and J 5 bases, with 11 bases left between them. DNA of the CDR3: TGTGCCAGCTCACCACCGGCGGTAATCAACGAGCAGTACTTC. It codes for CASSPPAVINEQYF.

V usage is TRBV27 and J usage is TRBJ2-4; D may be TRBD1 (6 bases). Trimming removed 4 bases from V and 1 base from J, with 17 bases in between. This CDR3 is built from 17 residues. Germline loops: CDR1 MNHEY, CDR2 SMNVEV (reference sequence). CDR3 nucleotide sequence: TGTGCCAGCAGTTCTCGGGGTTGGCAGGGGGCCAAAAACATTCAGTACTTC. Translated: CASSSRGWQGAKNIQYF.

V usage is TRBV2 and J usage is TRBJ2-7; TRBD2 matches 7 bases. The ends lost 6 bases at V and 0 bases at J; junction bases unmatched: 2. Germline V gene data show CDR1 as SNHLY and CDR2 as FYNNEI. CDR3 length: 13 amino acids. CDR3 sequence (DNA): TGTGCCAGCAGGGGAGGGGCCTCCTACGAGCAGTACTTC. Its protein is CASRGGASYEQYF.

In DNA, the CDR3 is TGTGCCAGCAGCCAAGATTTCGCAGGGATCGATGAAGCTTTCTTT. Its translation: CASSQDFAGIDEAFF. J is TRBJ1-1 and V is TRBV3-1 (or the pseudogene TRBV3-2); D is perhaps TRBD1 (5 bases). The ends were cut back, 0 bases at V and 7 bases at J, with 15 bases in the middle. This CDR3 contains 15 residues. Per germline, CDR1 LGHDT and CDR2 YNNKEL (reference sequence).

This chain joins TRBV5-1 and TRBJ2-7; 7 bases fit TRBD1. J gave up 9 bases and V 3 bases, and 6 bases lay outside the gene matches. This CDR3 comprises 12 residues. Germline CDR1 is SGHRS and CDR2 is YFSETQ. DNA for the CDR3: TGCGCCAGCAGCTCCGACAGGGTGGGGCAGTACTTC. This sequence encodes CASSSDRVGQYF.

The J gene is TRBJ2-7, the V gene TRBV5-1, with 7 bases fitting TRBD1. Per the germline V gene, CDR1 is SGHRS and CDR2 is YFSETQ. Unmatched junction bases numbered 6, after V lost 8 bases and J lost 1 base. The CDR3 contains 13 residues. DNA for the CDR3: TGCGCCAGTTCCCCGACAGGGTCCTACGAGCAGTACTTC. Translating gives CASSPTGSYEQYF.

The chain has TRBV30 and TRBJ2-2; 13 bases match TRBD2. Trimming took 2 bases from V and 4 from J; bases not matched to a gene: 4. The length of the CDR3 is 16 residues. Germline-derived CDR1 and CDR2 are GTSNPN and SVGIG (reference sequence). The CDR3, as DNA: TGTGCCTGGAGTCCCGGGACTAGCGGGATCACCGGGGAGCTGTTTTTT. This translates into CAWSPGTSGITGELFF.

The chain joins TRBV10-3 to TRBJ2-7; tentatively, D is TRBD2 (6 bases). The CDR3 spans 13 residues. CDR1 is ENHRY and CDR2 is SYGVKD in the germline V gene. V was trimmed by 8 bases and J by 0 bases, leaving 11 bases between them. In nucleotides, the CDR3 is TGTGCCATCGCTGTCGGGAGCTCCTACGAGCAGTACTTC. The encoded protein is CAIAVGSSYEQYF.

The V call is TRBV7-3, the J call TRBJ2-7, with TRBD1 matching 7 bases. Unmatched junction bases numbered 13, after V lost 5 bases and J lost 3 bases. The germline gives CDR1 SGHTA, CDR2 FQGTGA. The CDR3 has 16 residues. CDR3 region: CASSQDSTGIIYEQYF. As DNA, the CDR3 is TGTGCCAGCAGCCAGGACTCGACAGGGATTATCTACGAGCAGTACTTC.

This clone was seen once. This chain connects TRBV28 to TRBJ2-1; TRBD2 aligns across 9 bases. CDR1 is MDHEN, CDR2 SYDVKM, per germline. CDR3 length: 20 residues. The V segment lost 4 bases and the J segment 0 bases; nucleotides outside the gene matches: 16. CDR3: CASSSPPFGAGGSSYNEQFF. The DNA for the CDR3 is TGTGCCAGCAGTTCCCCCCCCTTTGGGGCGGGAGGGAGCTCCTACAATGAGCAGTTCTTC.

The chain links TRBV29-1 to TRBJ2-1; D call uncertain. The germline V gene has CDR1 SQVTM and CDR2 ANQGSEA. The V and J ends lost 7 bases and 10 bases respectively, with 11 bases between them. There are 10 residues in the CDR3. The CDR3 reads CSALSPEQFF. The CDR3 nucleotides are TGCAGCGCCCTCTCCCCCGAGCAGTTCTTC.

The chain combines TRBV5-4 with TRBJ2-3; possible D gene TRBD2, 6 bases. Germline V gene data show CDR1 as SGHNT and CDR2 as YYREEE (reference sequence). This CDR3 contains 13 residues. V was cut by 4 bases and J by 6 bases, with 12 bases left in between. In DNA, the CDR3 is TGTGCCAGCAGCATCCTTGGAGGGGATACGCAGTATTTT. As protein: CASSILGGDTQYF.

Only a few counts were recorded for this clone. The J gene is TRBJ2-5, the V gene TRBV7-9, with 7 bases lining up with TRBD2. The CDR3 sequence is 15 residues long. CDR1 is SEHNR and CDR2 is FQNEAQ in the germline V gene (reference sequence). Germline trimming cut 2 bases from V and 2 bases from J; bases unmatched to any gene: 5. CDR3 DNA: TGTGCCAGCAGCTTACATTCAGCGGGGCAAGAGACCCAGTACTTC. It yields the protein CASSLHSAGQETQYF.

The DNA of the CDR3 is TGTGCCAAAGACAGGGGAAGTGGTGGCTACACCTTC. It yields the protein CAKDRGSGGYTF. The chain combines TRBV2 with TRBJ1-2, with TRBD1 identical over 8 bases. CDR1 is SNHLY, CDR2 FYNNEI, per germline. The CDR3 loop spans 12 amino acids. J was trimmed by 7 bases and V by 10 bases; bases with no gene match: 8. The full variable domain, completed using reference TRBV2 and TRBJ1-2, is EPEVTQTPSHQVTQMGQEVILRCVPISNHLYFYWYRQILGQKVEFLVSFYNNEISEKSEIFDDQFSVERPDGSNFTLKIRSTKLEDSAMYFCAKDRGSGGYTFGSGTRLTVV.

The V call is TRBV30, the J call TRBJ2-6; tentative D call: TRBD1 (5 bases). The CDR3 extends over 14 amino acids. V was cut by 3 bases and J by 2 bases, with 8 bases left in between. Germline values: CDR1 GTSNPN, CDR2 SVGIG (reference sequence). The CDR3 region is CAWRPRAGANVLTF. The CDR3, as DNA: TGTGCCTGGAGACCCAGGGCTGGGGCCAACGTCCTGACTTTC.

This chain links TRBV9 with TRBJ1-1, with D uncertain. Germline CDR1 SGDLS, CDR2 YYNGEE. The length of the CDR3 is 14 residues. The germline V and J ends were trimmed by 4 bases and 5 bases, with 15 bases remaining between them. CDR3 residues: CASSPDVGRTEAFF. The CDR3 bases are TGTGCCAGCAGCCCAGATGTGGGGAGGACTGAAGCTTTCTTT.